The 15 T cell receptor beta chains below were found in one sample sequenced in a study of regulatory T cells in long-lasting Graves disease. Construction of the TCR beta libraries employed iRepertoire HTBI primers in conjunction with Arm-PCR of CDR3 regions. TCRdb fed the multiplex PCR reads into MiXCR, producing one record per CDR3 protein. The data hold roughly 420,000 distinct CDR3 sequences, with roughly 15% observed a single time. Documented time point: newly diagnosed GD, antithyroid drugs for less than 3 months. Researchers made the TCR library from RNA that was extracted from PBMCs. These sequences were also reported in another study, on T cells in Graves' hyperthyroidism and ophthalmopathy.

The starting material was peripheral blood mononuclear cells (PBMCs), obtained at new diagnosis, from a patient treated with antithyroid drugs. The receptors were gathered from a woman in her twenties or thirties with Graves disease.

This clonotype came up many times. The chain combines TRBV28 with TRBJ2-7; possible D gene TRBD2, 5 bases. The V end lost 7 bases, the J end lost 3 bases, and 10 bases lay between the germline ends. The CDR3 contains 12 residues. CDR1 MDHEN and CDR2 SYDVKM come from the germline V gene. The CDR3 DNA reads TGTGCCAGCATGGGCCGGGACTACGAGCAGTACTTC. It is translated as CASMGRDYEQYF. Based on the CDR3 plus reference TRBV28 and TRBJ2-7, the full variable domain is DVKVTQSSRYLVKRTGEKVFLECVQDMDHENMFWYRQDPGLGLRLIYFSYDVKMKEKGDIPEGYSVSREKKERFSLILESASTNQTSMYLCASMGRDYEQYFGPGTRLTVT.

The V gene is TRBV20-1, the J gene TRBJ1-5; possible D gene TRBD1, 6 bases. The CDR3 sequence is 17 residues long. Germline values: CDR1 DFQATT, CDR2 SNEGSKA (reference sequence). The V and J ends lost 6 bases and 0 bases respectively, with 21 bases between them. The CDR3 protein is CSAIGQRIASSNQPQHF. For the CDR3, the DNA is TGCAGTGCCATCGGACAGCGAATCGCGAGTAGCAATCAGCCCCAGCATTTT.

This clonotype was counted at least ten times. It is likely a read error, because the conserved phenylalanine at the end of the CDR3 is missing. The chain carries TRBV11-2 and TRBJ2-7, with D possibly being TRBD1 (5 bases). This CDR3 region has 15 residues. In germline, CDR1 is SGHAT, CDR2 FQNNGV. Trimming stripped 4 bases from V and 0 bases from J, with 13 bases between. CDR3 DNA: TGTGCCAGCAGCTCAACTCCAGGGTCCTCCTACGAGCAGTACCTC. It specifies CASSSTPGSSYEQYL.

The table lists this clonotype with many counts. The rearrangement uses TRBV11-2 and TRBJ2-7; 9 positions match TRBD2. The CDR3 runs 14 residues. CDR1 and CDR2 from the germline V gene are SGHAT and FQNNGV. V trimming: 5 bases; J trimming: 7 bases; junction bases outside the gene matches: 9. CDR3 bases: TGTGCCAGCAGCAGGCAGCGGGAGGTTTCAGAGCAGTACTTC. It specifies CASSRQREVSEQYF.

This clonotype has a count of ten or more. V gene TRBV10-3 combines with J gene TRBJ2-1, with D uncertain. The V gene's germline CDR1 is ENHRY and CDR2 SYGVKD. This CDR3 is 15 amino acids long. Trimming took off 6 bases at V and 6 bases at J, with 18 bases between the two ends. CDR3 nucleotide sequence: TGTGCCATCAGACAAGCCGACTGGGGTTCCAATGAGCAGTTCTTC. Translating gives CAIRQADWGSNEQFF.

This clonotype has ten or more counts. The V and J genes are TRBV27 and TRBJ1-1; 8 positions match TRBD1. Germline V gene lookup returns CDR1 MNHEY and CDR2 SMNVEV (reference sequence). CDR3 length: 15 amino acids. Losses at the gene ends were 3 bases for V and 4 bases for J; bases not matched to a gene: 7. The DNA of the CDR3 is TGTGCCAGCAGTTTGTCAACAGGGGGAGTCACTGAAGCTTTCTTT. It is translated as CASSLSTGGVTEAFF.

This clonotype was recorded at least ten times. Written as DNA, the CDR3 is TGTGCCAGCAGCTTTTCCTCTATCAGGGAGGGCGGGAATGAGCAGTTCTTC. It is translated as CASSFSSIREGGNEQFF. The chain uses TRBV11-2 and TRBJ2-1, with TRBD2 matching 7 bases. The junction had 15 bases not matched to a gene; V was cut back by 3 bases and J by 7 bases. CDR3 length equals 17 residues. CDR1 and CDR2 (germline): SGHAT, FQNNGV.

The chain joins TRBV25-1 to TRBJ1-6; maybe TRBD1 (5 bases). This CDR3 spans 14 amino acids. CDR1 is MGHDK, CDR2 SYGVNS, per germline. V was cut by 2 bases and J by 10 bases, with 12 bases left in between. The CDR3 spells CASSEGGGRSPLHF. The CDR3 DNA reads as TGTGCCAGCAGTGAAGGGGGGGGAAGATCACCCCTCCACTTT.

This clonotype was seen at least ten times. This chain connects TRBV7-9 to TRBJ2-5; D remains unclear. Germline CDR1 SEHNR, CDR2 FQNEAQ (reference sequence). The CDR3 is 15 amino acids. Trimming took 1 base from V and 4 from J, leaving 13 bases between them. CDR3 amino acids: CASSLGATFRETQYF. DNA for the CDR3: TGTGCCAGCAGCTTAGGGGCCACGTTTCGAGAGACCCAGTACTTC.

This clonotype was seen at least ten times. V is TRBV20-1 and J is TRBJ2-3; 10 bases line up with TRBD1. The CDR3 is made up of 16 amino acids. With V trimmed by 3 bases and J by 1 base, 7 bases remained unmatched. Germline values: CDR1 DFQATT, CDR2 SNEGSKA (reference sequence). The CDR3 loop reads CSARNPTGGGTDTQYF. The DNA of the CDR3 is TGCAGTGCTAGGAATCCGACAGGGGGCGGCACAGATACGCAGTATTTT.

There are many counts of this clonotype. This CDR3 fails to terminate in the conserved phenylalanine or tryptophan, so it likely reflects a read error. It is unclear where the CDR3 begins or ends on the DNA, so no DNA is shown, and the CDR3 is as TCRdb lists it. V usage is TRBV28 and J usage is TRBJ2-1; TRBD2 is the table's D call and was not checked against the DNA. With termini counted, the CDR3 has 14 amino acids. Germline values: CDR1 MDHEN, CDR2 SYDVKM. This CDR3 reads CASRALGRLGREII.

This clonotype was seen many times. The chain has TRBV6-2 or TRBV6-3 and TRBJ2-1; 9 bases fit TRBD2. Germline V gene lookup returns CDR1 MNHEY and CDR2 SVGEGT. This CDR3 spans 18 amino acids. The V segment lost 2 bases and the J segment 12 bases; nucleotides outside the gene matches: 20. The DNA of the CDR3 is TGTGCCAGCAGTTACACCCTCCGACCAGTAGCGGGAGAGGGGAGGCAGTTCTTC. This codes for CASSYTLRPVAGEGRQFF.

In its sample, this clonotype was seen many times. V is TRBV5-1 and J is TRBJ2-3, with 8 bases aligning to TRBD1. V trimming: 0 bases; J trimming: 5 bases; junction bases outside the gene matches: 2. Germline loops: CDR1 SGHRS, CDR2 YFSETQ. The length of the CDR3 is 14 residues. This chain's CDR3 is CASSLAGGRDTQYF. The CDR3 DNA follows: TGCGCCAGCAGCTTGGCAGGGGGCAGAGATACGCAGTATTTT.

This clonotype has a handful of counts. J is TRBJ2-1 and V is TRBV7-9; TRBD2 is a possible D gene (6 bases). Germline lookup yields CDR1 SEHNR and CDR2 FQNEAQ (reference sequence). CDR3 length: 16 amino acids. The V and J ends lost 1 base and 5 bases respectively, with 15 bases between them. CDR3 nucleotide sequence: TGTGCCAGCAGCTTAGGCCGGGGGTTCGTGAACAATGAGCAGTTCTTC. It is translated as CASSLGRGFVNNEQFF.

The CDR3, as DNA: TGTGCCAGCAGCTTGGTTCCAGGTGCCGCTAGCGCAAGCACAGATACGCAGTATTTT. Its protein product is CASSLVPGAASASTDTQYF. The genes are TRBV5-8 and TRBJ2-3, with TRBD2 as a possible D gene (6 bases). The germline V and J ends were trimmed by 0 bases and 0 bases, with 20 bases remaining between them. The V gene's germline CDR1 is SGHTS and CDR2 YDEGEE. The CDR3 has 19 residues.